This TCR beta chain was retrieved from a study of response to subunit inactivated influenza vaccine. TCRdb recomputed calls from the RT-PCR reads with MiXCR, one row per CDR3 protein. The sample lists 650,000 or so distinct CDR3 sequences, roughly 15% occurring once. The CDR3 contains 16 residues. The germline gives CDR1 LGHDT, CDR2 YNNKEL (reference sequence). Trimming at V came to 4 bases and at J to 2 bases, leaving 5 bases not matched to a gene. This TCR derives from a man aged 50 to 60 who received an inactivated influenza vaccine. The specimen comprised PBMCs from blood, sampled 14 days before vaccination. V usage is TRBV3-1 and J usage is TRBJ2-5, with 12 nucleotides matching TRBD2. The CDR3, as DNA: TGTGCCAGCAGCCGCGCGACTAGCGGGAGACAAGAGACCCAGTACTTC. Its protein is CASSRATSGRQETQYF.